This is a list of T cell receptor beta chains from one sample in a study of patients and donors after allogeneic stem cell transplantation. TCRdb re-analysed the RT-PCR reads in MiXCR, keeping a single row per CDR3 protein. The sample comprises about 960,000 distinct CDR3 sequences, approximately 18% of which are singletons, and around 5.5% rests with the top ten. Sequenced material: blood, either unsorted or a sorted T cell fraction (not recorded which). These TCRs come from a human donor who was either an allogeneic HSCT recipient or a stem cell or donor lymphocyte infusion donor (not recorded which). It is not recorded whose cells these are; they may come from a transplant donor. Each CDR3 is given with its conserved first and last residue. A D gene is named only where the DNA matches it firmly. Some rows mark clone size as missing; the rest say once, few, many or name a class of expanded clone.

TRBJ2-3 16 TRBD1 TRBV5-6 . TGTGCCAGCAGCTTGGTTAGGGGGCTCAGCACAGATACGCAGTATTTT CASSLVRGLSTDTQYF
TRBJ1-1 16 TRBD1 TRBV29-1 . TGCAGCGTTGATGGCAGGGGGTCAAAAATGAACACTGAAGCTTTCTTT CSVDGRGSKMNTEAFF
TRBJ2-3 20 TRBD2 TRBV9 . TGTGCCAGCAGCGTAGAGGAATATGGGGCGGCTAGCGGGAGAGCAGATACGCAGTATTTT CASSVEEYGAASGRADTQYF
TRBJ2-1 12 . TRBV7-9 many TGTGCCAGCAGCTTAGGGACTACTGAGCAGTTCTTC CASSLGTTEQFF
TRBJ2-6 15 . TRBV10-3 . TGTGCCATCAGTTACAGGGTGGTTGGGGCCAACGTCCTGACTTTC CAISYRVVGANVLTF
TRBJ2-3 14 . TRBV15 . TGTGCCACCAGCAGAGTGGACCTCACAGATACGCAGTATTTT CATSRVDLTDTQYF
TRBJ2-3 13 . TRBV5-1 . TGCGCCAGCAGCCACCCTAGCGAAGCAACGCAGTATTTT CASSHPSEATQYF
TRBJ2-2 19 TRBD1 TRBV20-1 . TGCAGTGCTAGACCTCCCGGGACAGGGTATGGGGGGAACACCGGGGAGCTGTTTTTT CSARPPGTGYGGNTGELFF
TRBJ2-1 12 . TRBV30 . TGTGCCTGGAGTGTTGGGGGTAGTGAGCAGTTCTTC CAWSVGGSEQFF
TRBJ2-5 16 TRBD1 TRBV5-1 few TGCGCCAGCAGCTTGGATGGGACAGGGGGCCGAGAGACCCAGTACTTC CASSLDGTGGRETQYF
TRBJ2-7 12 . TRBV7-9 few TGTGCCAGCAGCTCAAGGTTGGAGGAGCAGTACTTC CASSSRLEEQYF
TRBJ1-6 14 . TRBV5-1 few TGCGCCAGCAGGCGCGAGACAGTCCGTTCACCCCTCCACTTT CASRRETVRSPLHF
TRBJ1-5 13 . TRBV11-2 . TGTGCCAGCAGCGTCGGGGAAGGCCAGCCCCAGCATTTT CASSVGEGQPQHF
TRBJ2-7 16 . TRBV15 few TGTGCCACCAGCAGAGCCGTGGGACAGCCCGGGAGCGAGCAGTACTTC CATSRAVGQPGSEQYF
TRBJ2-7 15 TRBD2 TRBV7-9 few TGTGCCAGCAGCTTAGAAGCGGGAGCGGGTTACGAGCAGTACTTC CASSLEAGAGYEQYF
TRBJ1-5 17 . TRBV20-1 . TGCAGTGCTGTCACCTCGCGGGCAGGCTTTGGCAATCAGCCCCAGCATTTT CSAVTSRAGFGNQPQHF
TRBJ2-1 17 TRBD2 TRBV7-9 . TGTGCCAGCAGCTTAAGACCGGGACTAGCGGGAATGAGTGAGCAGTTCTTC CASSLRPGLAGMSEQFF
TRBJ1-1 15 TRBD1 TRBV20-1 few TGCAGTGCTCCCCCCGGGACAGGGTCGAACACTGAAGCTTTCTTT CSAPPGTGSNTEAFF
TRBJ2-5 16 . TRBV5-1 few TGCGCCAGCAGCAATGGAGCCCGGGCCCTCCAAGAGACCCAGTACTTC CASSNGARALQETQYF
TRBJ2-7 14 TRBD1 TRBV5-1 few TGCGCCAGCAGCTCCGGACAGGTTGGGAACGAGCAGTACTTC CASSSGQVGNEQYF
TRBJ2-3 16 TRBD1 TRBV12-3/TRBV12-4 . TGTGCCAGCAGTTTTGGGGACAGGGATTACACAGATACGCAGTATTTT CASSFGDRDYTDTQYF
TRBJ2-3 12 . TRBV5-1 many TGTGCCAGCAGTTTATTAGCAGATACGCAGTATTTT CASSLLADTQYF
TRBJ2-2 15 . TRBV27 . TGTGCCAGCAGTTTATTGTGGGTAAACACCGGGGAGCTGTTTTTT CASSLLWVNTGELFF
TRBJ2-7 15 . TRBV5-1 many TGCGCCAGCAGCAGTTGGGGGGTCGGACCCTACGAGCAGTACTTC CASSSWGVGPYEQYF
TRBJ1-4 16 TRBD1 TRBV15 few TGTGCCACCAGCCGGCCTGACAGGGCGGCTTACGAAAAACTGTTTTTT CATSRPDRAAYEKLFF
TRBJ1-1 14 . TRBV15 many TGTGCCACCAGCCCCTCCCCGGAGCCTACTGAAGCTTTCTTT CATSPSPEPTEAFF
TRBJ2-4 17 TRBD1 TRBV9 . TGTGCCAGCAGCGCCCCTGACGTACTGGGACAGAAAAACATTCAGTACTTC CASSAPDVLGQKNIQYF
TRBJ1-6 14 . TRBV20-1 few TGCAGTGCTAGTCCTAGGGGAAACAATTCACCCCTCCACTTT CSASPRGNNSPLHF
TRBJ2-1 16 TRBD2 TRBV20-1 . TGCAGTGCTGGGACTCGAGCGGGGGACTCCTACAATGAGCAGTTCTTC CSAGTRAGDSYNEQFF